The entry below describes one T cell receptor beta chain. As yet, its antigen is unknown. This entry belongs to a study of cytomegalovirus exposure and HLA in healthy donors. 13 Jbeta primers and 60 Vbeta primers were used for the PCR. Original methodology: The count from a later analysis was 65 million to 90 million unique TCR beta chains, around 10 million of them shared. Data came from immunoSEQ multiplex PCR; TCRdb stores just in-frame clones and leaves some out. That table furnishes V, J and clone size, whereas the DNA furnished D and trimming. The sample lists around 120,000 clones, 81% occurring once. Broader study findings: Per a later analysis, under 20,000 TCR beta sequences showed association with HLA alleles at 0.05 false discovery rate.

CDR1 is GTSNPN and CDR2 is SVGIG in the germline V gene (reference sequence). The V end was cut by 2 bases, the J end by 2 bases, with 9 bases between. The CDR3 is 13 amino acids. The TCR sequence derives from a man between 18 and 35 years old in good health and CMV-seronegative. The material sequenced was PBMCs. The chain uses TRBV30 and TRBJ1-1; D remains unclear. This CDR3 is CAWSRGRNTEAFF. CDR3 nucleotides: TGTGCCTGGAGTCGCGGGAGAAACACTGAAGCTTTCTTT.